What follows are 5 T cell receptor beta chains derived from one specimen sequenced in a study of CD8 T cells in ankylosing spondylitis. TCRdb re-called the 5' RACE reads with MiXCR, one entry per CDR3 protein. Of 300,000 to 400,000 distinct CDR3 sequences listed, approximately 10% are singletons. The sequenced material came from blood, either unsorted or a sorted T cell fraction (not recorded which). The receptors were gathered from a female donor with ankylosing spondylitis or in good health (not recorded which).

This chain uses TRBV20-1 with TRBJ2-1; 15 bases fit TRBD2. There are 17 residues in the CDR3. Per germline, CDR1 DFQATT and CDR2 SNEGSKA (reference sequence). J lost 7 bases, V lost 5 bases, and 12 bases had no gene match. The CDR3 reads CSAPRGTSGRSRNEQFF. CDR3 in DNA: TGCAGTGCTCCCCGTGGGACTAGCGGGAGGAGTAGGAATGAGCAGTTCTTC.

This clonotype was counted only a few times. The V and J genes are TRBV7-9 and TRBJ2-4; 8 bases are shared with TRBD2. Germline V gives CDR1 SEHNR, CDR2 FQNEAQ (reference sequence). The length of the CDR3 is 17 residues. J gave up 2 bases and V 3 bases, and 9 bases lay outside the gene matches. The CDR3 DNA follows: TGTGCCAGCAGCTTTATTGGCGGGGGGATCTCCAAAAACATTCAGTACTTC. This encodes CASSFIGGGISKNIQYF.

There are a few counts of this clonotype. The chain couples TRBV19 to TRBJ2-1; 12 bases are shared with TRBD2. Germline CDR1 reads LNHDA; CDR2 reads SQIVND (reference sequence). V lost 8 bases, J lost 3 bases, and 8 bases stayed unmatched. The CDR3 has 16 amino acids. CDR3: CASSLAGGPVYNEQFF. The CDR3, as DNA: TGTGCCAGTTCCCTAGCGGGAGGGCCCGTCTACAATGAGCAGTTCTTC.

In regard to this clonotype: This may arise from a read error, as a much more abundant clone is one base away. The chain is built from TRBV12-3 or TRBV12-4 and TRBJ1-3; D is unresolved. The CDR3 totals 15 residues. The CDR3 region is CASTLTAVSGNTIHF. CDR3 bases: TGTGCCAGCACCTTAACAGCTGTCTCTGGAAACACCATACATTTT.

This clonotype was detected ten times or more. The CDR3 DNA reads TGTGCCATCAGCTCGACAGGGGGTAATGAAAAACTGTTTTTT. Its translation: CAISSTGGNEKLFF. The chain has TRBV10-3 and TRBJ1-4, with 9 bases matching TRBD1. V gave up 6 bases and J gave up 4 bases; unmatched junction bases: 3. CDR1 and CDR2 from the germline V gene are ENHRY and SYGVKD. The CDR3 is 14 residues long.